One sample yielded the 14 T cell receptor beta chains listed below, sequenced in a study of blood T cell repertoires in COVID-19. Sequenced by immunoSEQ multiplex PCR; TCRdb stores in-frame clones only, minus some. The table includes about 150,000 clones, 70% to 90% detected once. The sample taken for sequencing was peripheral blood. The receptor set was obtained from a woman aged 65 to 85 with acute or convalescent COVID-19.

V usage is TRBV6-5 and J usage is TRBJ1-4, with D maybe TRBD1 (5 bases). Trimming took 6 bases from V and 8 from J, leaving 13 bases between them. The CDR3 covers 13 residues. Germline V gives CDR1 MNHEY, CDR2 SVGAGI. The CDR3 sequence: CASSPRQREKLFF. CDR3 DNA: TGTGCCAGCAGCCCCCGACAGAGGGAAAAACTGTTTTTT.

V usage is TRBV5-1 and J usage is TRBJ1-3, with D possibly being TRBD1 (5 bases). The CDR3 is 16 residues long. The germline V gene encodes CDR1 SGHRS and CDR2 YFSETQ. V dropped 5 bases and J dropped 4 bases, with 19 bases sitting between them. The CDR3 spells CASSKENQGPGNTIYF. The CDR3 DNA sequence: TGCGCCAGCAGTAAAGAGAACCAGGGTCCCGGAAACACCATATATTTT.

DNA for the CDR3: TGTGCCAGCAGTTCCACAATGAACACTGAAGCTTTCTTT. It specifies CASSSTMNTEAFF. This chain joins TRBV12-3 or TRBV12-4 and TRBJ1-1, with no clear D. The V end lost 4 bases, the J end lost 0 bases, and 6 bases lay between the germline ends. The CDR3 is 13 amino acids.

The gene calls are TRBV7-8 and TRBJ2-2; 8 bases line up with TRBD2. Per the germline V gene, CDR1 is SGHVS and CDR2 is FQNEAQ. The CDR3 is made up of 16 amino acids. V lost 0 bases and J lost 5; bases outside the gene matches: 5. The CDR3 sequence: CASSLARGGGTGELFF. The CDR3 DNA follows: TGTGCCAGCAGCTTAGCTAGGGGCGGGGGGACCGGGGAGCTGTTTTTT.

CDR3 in amino acids: CASRNSPLTGGGGYTF. CDR3 coding DNA: TGTGCCAGTAGGAATAGCCCCCTTACAGGGGGCGGTGGCTACACCTTC. This chain uses TRBV19 with TRBJ1-2; TRBD1 matches 9 bases. CDR1 and CDR2 (germline): LNHDA, SQIVND (reference sequence). The CDR3 length is 16 residues. V lost 6 bases, J lost 7 bases, and 15 bases stayed unmatched.

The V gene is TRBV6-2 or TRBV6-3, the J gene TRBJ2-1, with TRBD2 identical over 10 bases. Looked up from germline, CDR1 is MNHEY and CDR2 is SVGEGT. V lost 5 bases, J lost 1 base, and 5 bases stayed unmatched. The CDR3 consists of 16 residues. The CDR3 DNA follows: TGTGCCAGCAGTGCCTCTAGCGGGGGATCCTACAATGAGCAGTTCTTC. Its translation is CASSASSGGSYNEQFF.

The CDR3 reads CASSQDGTGGNEKLFF. CDR3 in DNA: TGCGCCAGCAGCCAAGACGGGACAGGGGGAAATGAAAAACTGTTTTTT. V usage is TRBV4-3 and J usage is TRBJ1-4; TRBD1 aligns across 11 bases. The length of the CDR3 is 16 residues. CDR1 is LGHNA and CDR2 is YSLEER in the germline V gene. After removal of 0 bases from V and 5 bases from J, the junction contained 2 bases not matched to a gene.

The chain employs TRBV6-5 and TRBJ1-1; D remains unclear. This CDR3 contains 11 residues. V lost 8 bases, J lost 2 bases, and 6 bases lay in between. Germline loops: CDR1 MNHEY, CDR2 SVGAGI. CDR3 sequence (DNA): TGTGCCAGCCGGGGTAACACTGAAGCTTTCTTT. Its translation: CASRGNTEAFF.

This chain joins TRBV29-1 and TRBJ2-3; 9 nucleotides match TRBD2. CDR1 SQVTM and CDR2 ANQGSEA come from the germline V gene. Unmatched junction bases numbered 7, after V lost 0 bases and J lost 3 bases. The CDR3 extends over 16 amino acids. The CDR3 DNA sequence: TGCAGCGTTGAAGAGGGGGCTAGCGGGGTGACAGATACGCAGTATTTT. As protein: CSVEEGASGVTDTQYF.

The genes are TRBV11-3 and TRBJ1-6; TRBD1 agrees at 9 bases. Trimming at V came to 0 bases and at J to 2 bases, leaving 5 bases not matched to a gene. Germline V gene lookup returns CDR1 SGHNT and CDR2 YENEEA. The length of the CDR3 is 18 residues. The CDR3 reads CASSLEQGARTYNSPLHF. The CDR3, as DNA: TGTGCCAGCAGCTTAGAACAGGGGGCAAGGACCTATAATTCACCCCTCCACTTT.

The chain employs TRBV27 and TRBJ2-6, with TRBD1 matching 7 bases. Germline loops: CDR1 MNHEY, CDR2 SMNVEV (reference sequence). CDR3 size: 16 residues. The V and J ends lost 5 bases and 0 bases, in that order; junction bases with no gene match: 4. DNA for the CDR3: TGTGCCAGCAGTCCGCAGGGGGACTCTGGGGCCAACGTCCTGACTTTC. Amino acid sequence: CASSPQGDSGANVLTF.

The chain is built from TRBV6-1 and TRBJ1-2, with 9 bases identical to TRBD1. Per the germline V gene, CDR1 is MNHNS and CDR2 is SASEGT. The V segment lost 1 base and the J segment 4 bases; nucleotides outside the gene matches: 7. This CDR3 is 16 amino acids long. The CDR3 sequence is CASSEVTGTGPYGYTF. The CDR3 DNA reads TGTGCCAGCAGTGAAGTTACTGGGACAGGGCCCTATGGCTACACCTTC.

This CDR3 is CASQRGQGKNSPLHF. The CDR3 coding sequence is TGTGCCAGCCAGCGGGGACAGGGAAAAAATTCACCCCTCCACTTT. V gene TRBV6-5 combines with J gene TRBJ1-6, with 9 nucleotides matching TRBD1. Germline CDR1 is MNHEY and CDR2 is SVGAGI. V shed 8 bases and J 7 bases; nucleotides not matched to a gene: 9. CDR3 length: 15 amino acids.

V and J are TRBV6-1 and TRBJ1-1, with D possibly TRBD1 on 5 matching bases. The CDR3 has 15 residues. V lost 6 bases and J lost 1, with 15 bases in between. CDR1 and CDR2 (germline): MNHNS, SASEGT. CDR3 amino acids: CASRESLTENTEAFF. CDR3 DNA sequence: TGTGCCAGCAGGGAATCTTTGACAGAGAACACTGAAGCTTTCTTT.